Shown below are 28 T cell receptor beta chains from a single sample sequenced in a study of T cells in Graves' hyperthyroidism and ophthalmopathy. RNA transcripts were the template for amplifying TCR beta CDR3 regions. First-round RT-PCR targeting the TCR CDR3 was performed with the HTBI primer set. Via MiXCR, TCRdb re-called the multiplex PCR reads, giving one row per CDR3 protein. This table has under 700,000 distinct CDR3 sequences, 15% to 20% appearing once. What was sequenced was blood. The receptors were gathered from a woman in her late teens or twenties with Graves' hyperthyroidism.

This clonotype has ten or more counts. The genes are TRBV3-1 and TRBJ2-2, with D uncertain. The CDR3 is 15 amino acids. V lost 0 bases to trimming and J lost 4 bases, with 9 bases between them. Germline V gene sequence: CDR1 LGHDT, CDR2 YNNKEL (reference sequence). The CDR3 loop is CASSQDEERTGELFF. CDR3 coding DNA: TGTGCCAGCAGCCAAGATGAGGAACGCACCGGGGAGCTGTTTTTT.

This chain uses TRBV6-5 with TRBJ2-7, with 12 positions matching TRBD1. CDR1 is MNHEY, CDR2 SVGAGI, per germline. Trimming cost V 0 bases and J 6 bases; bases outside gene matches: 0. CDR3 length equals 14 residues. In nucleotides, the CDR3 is TGTGCCAGCAGTTACTCGGGACAGGGGGCCGAGCAGTACTTC. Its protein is CASSYSGQGAEQYF.

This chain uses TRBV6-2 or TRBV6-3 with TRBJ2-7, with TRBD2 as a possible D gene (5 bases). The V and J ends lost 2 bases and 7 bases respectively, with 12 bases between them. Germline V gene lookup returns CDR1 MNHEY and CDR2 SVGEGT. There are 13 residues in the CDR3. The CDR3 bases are TGTGCCAGCAGTTACGTTGCAGCGGATGAGCAGTACTTC. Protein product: CASSYVAADEQYF.

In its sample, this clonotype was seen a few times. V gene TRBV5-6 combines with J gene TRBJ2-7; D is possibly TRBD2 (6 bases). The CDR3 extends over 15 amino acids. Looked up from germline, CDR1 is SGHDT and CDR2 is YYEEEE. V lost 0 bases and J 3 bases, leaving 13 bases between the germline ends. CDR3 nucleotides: TGTGCCAGCAGCTTGGCCAGGAGGGTCAGCTACGAGCAGTACTTC. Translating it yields CASSLARRVSYEQYF.

The CDR3 sequence: CASAREEWYQPQHF. Here the CDR3 DNA reads TGTGCCAGCGCCAGGGAGGAATGGTATCAGCCCCAGCATTTT. The chain employs TRBV7-8 and TRBJ1-5; D possibly corresponds to TRBD1 (5 bases). This CDR3 is built from 14 residues. Deletions cut 8 bases from V and 5 bases from J, with 16 bases between. Germline loops: CDR1 SGHVS, CDR2 FQNEAQ.

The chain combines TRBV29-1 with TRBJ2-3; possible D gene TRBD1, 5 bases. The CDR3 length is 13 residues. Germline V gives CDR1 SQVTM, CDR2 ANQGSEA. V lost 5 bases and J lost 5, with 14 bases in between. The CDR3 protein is CSVIIPGRDTQYF. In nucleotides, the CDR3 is TGCAGCGTTATTATCCCAGGGCGAGATACGCAGTATTTT.

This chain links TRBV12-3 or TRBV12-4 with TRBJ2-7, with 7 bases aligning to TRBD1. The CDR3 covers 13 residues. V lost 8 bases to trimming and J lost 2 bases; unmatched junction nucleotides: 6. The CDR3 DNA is TGTGCCAGCCGGGACAGCAAGGCCTACGAGCAGTACTTC. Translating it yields CASRDSKAYEQYF.

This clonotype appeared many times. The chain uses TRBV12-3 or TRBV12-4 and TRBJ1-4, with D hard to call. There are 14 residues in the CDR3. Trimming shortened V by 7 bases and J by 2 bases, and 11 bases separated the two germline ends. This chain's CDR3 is CASTKASTNEKLFF. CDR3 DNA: TGTGCCAGCACCAAGGCTTCCACTAATGAAAAACTGTTTTTT.

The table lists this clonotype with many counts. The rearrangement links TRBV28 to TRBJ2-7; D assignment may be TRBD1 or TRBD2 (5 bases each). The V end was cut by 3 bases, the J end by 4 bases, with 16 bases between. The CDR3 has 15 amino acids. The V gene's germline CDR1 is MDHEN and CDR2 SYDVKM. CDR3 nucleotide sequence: TGTGCCAGCAGTTTTATGGCAGGGCGGGCGTACGAGCAGTACTTC. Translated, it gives CASSFMAGRAYEQYF.

The CDR3 DNA follows: TGCGCCAGCAGCCAGGGACAGGGTGTTGAAAAACTGTTTTTT. It encodes CASSQGQGVEKLFF. This chain connects TRBV4-3 to TRBJ1-4, with TRBD1 matching 9 bases. The CDR3 contains 14 residues. CDR1 and CDR2 (germline): LGHNA, YSLEER. V was pared by 3 bases and J by 7 bases, with 3 bases of the junction left unmatched.

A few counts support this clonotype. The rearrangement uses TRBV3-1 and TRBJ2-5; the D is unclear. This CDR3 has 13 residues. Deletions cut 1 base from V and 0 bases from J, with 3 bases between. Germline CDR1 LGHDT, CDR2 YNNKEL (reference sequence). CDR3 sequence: CASSQGYQETQYF. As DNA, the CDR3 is TGTGCCAGCAGCCAAGGTTACCAAGAGACCCAGTACTTC.

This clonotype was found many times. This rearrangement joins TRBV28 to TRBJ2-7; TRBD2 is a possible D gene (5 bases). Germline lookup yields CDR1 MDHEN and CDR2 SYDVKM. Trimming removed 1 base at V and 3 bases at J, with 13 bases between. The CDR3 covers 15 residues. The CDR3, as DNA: TGTGCCAGCAGTTTATACCCGGGAAAAGACTACGAGCAGTACTTC. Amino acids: CASSLYPGKDYEQYF. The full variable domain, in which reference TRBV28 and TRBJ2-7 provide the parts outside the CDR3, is DVKVTQSSRYLVKRTGEKVFLECVQDMDHENMFWYRQDPGLGLRLIYFSYDVKMKEKGDIPEGYSVSREKKERFSLILESASTNQTSMYLCASSLYPGKDYEQYFGPGTRLTVT.

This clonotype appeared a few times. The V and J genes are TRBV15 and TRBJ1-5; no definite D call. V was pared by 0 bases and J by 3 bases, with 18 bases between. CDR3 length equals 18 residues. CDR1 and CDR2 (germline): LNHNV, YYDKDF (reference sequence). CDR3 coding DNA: TGTGCCACCAGCAGAGATCTCGAGGACGGACGGAACAATCAGCCCCAGCATTTT. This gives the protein CATSRDLEDGRNNQPQHF.

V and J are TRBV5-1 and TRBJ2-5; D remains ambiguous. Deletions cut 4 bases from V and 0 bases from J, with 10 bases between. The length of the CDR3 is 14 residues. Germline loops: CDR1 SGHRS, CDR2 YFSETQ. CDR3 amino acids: CASSPERDQETQYF. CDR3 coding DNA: TGCGCCAGCAGCCCCGAACGGGACCAAGAGACCCAGTACTTC.

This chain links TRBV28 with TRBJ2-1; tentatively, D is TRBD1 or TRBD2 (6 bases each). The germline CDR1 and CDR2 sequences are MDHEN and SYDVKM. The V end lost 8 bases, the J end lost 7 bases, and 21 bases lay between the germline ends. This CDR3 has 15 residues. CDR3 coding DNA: TGTGCCAGCCAAGGAGGGGGTGCCCTTTTGAATGAGCAGTTCTTC. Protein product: CASQGGGALLNEQFF.

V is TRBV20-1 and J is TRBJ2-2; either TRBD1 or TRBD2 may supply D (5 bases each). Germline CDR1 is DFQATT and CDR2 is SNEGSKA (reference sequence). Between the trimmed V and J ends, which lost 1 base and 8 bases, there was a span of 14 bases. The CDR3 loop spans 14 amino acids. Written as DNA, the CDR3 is TGCAGTGCTAGAGCCTGGGGGTCTCCTGGGGAGCTGTTTTTT. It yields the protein CSARAWGSPGELFF.

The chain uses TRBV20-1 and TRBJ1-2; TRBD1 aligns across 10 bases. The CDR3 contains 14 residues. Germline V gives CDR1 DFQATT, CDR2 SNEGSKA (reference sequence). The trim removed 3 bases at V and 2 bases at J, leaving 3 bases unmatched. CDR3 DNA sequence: TGCAGTGCTAGGACAGGGGGCATGAACTATGGCTACACCTTC. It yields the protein CSARTGGMNYGYTF.

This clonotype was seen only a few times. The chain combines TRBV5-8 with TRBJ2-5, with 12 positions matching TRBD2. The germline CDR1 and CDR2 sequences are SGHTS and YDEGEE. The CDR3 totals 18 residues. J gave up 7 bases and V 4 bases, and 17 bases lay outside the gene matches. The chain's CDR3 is CASSLGLAGLSKSGTQYF. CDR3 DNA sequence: TGTGCCAGCAGCCTCGGACTAGCGGGACTATCAAAGTCAGGGACCCAGTACTTC.

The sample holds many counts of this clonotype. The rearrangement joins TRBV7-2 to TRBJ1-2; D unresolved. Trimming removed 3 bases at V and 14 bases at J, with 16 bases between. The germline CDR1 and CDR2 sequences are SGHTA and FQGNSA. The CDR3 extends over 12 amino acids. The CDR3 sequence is CASSFSTRARTF. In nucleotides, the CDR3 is TGTGCCAGCAGCTTCTCGACACGCGCTAGAACCTTC.

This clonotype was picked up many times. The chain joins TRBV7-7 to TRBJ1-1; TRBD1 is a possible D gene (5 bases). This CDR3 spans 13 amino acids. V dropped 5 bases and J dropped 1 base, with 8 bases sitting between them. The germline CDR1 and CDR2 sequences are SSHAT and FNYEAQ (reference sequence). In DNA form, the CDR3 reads TGTGCCAGCAGCCCAGGGCCGAACACTGAAGCTTTCTTT. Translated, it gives CASSPGPNTEAFF.

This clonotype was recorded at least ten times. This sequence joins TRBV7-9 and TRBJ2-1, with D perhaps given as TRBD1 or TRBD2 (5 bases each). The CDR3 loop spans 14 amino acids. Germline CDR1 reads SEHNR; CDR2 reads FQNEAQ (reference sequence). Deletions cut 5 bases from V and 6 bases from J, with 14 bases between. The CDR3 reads CASSPKRGINEQFF. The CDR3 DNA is TGTGCCAGCAGCCCAAAGAGGGGTATCAATGAGCAGTTCTTC.

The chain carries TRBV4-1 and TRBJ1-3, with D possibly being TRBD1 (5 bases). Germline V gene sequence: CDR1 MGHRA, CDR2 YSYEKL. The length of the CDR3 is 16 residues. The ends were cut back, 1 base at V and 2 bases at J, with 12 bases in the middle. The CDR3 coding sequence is TGCGCCAGCAGCCAAGGGTTAATGGGGGCTGGAAACACCATATATTTT. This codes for CASSQGLMGAGNTIYF.

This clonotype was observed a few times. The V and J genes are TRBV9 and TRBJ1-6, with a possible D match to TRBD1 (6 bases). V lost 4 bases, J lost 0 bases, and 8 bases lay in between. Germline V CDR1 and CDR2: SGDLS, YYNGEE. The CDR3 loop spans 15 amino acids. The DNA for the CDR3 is TGTGCCAGCAGCTCACAGGGCTCCTATAATTCACCCCTCCACTTT. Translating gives CASSSQGSYNSPLHF.

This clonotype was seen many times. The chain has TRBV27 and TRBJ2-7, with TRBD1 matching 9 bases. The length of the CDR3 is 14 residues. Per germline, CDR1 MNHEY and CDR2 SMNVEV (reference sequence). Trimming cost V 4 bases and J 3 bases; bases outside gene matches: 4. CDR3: CASSWTGAHYEQYF. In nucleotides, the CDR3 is TGTGCCAGCAGTTGGACAGGGGCCCACTACGAGCAGTACTTC.

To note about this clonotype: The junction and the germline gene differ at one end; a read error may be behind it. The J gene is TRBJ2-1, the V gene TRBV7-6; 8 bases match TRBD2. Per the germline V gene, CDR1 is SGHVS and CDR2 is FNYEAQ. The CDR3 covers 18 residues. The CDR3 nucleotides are TGTGCCAGCAGCTCCCCCTTCGGGCGGGGGGTTGCAGGCAATGAGCAGCTCTTC. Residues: CASSSPFGRGVAGNEQLF.

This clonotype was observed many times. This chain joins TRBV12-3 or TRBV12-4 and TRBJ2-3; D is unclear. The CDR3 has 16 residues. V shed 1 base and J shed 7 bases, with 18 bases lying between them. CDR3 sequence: CASSLVLSTQPHTQYF. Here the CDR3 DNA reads TGTGCCAGCAGTTTAGTGTTATCTACACAGCCGCATACGCAGTATTTT.

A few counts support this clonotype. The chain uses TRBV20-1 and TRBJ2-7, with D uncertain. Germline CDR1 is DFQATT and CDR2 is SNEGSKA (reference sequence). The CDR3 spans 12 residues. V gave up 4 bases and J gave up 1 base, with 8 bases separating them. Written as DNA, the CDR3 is TGCAGTGCTACATCCAGTTCCTACGAGCAGTACTTC. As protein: CSATSSSYEQYF.

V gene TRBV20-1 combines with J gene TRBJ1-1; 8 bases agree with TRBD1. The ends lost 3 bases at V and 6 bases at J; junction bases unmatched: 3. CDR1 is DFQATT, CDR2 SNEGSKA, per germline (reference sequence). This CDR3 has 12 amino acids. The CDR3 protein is CSARTTGAEAFF. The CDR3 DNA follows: TGCAGTGCTAGGACGACAGGGGCTGAAGCTTTCTTT.